The rows below give T cell receptor beta chains drawn from one sample of a study of Ad26.COV2.S vaccination and SARS-CoV-2 variants. TCRdb keeps only in-frame clones here, not all; method: immunoSEQ multiplex PCR. The sample includes 400,000 to 500,000 clones, around 89% seen only once; the top ten take less than 4.5%. Sample: peripheral blood, taken in a trial of Ad26.COV2.S vaccine versus placebo. Receptors originate from a person between 18 and 65 years old who received the Ad26.COV2.S COVID-19 vaccine or a placebo. Each CDR3 is given with its conserved first and last residue. D genes are given only for firm matches. Clone size is stated in some rows and not others, as once, few, many or a class when expanded.

TRBV6-1	.	TRBD2	TRBJ2-5	CASSEIAGGGEETQYF	TGTGCCAGCAGTGAAATAGCGGGGGGGGGAGAAGAGACCCAGTACTTC
TRBV19	.	.	TRBJ1-5	CASSTQGLEPQHF	TGTGCCAGTAGTACCCAGGGGCTTGAGCCCCAGCATTTT
TRBV28	.	.	TRBJ2-7	CASSFSAYEQYF	TGTGCCAGCAGTTTTAGTGCATACGAGCAGTACTTC
TRBV14	.	TRBD1	TRBJ2-5	CASSRGQLQETQYF	TGTGCCAGCAGCCGGGGACAGCTCCAAGAGACCCAGTACTTC
TRBV4-3	.	.	TRBJ2-1	CASSQRRRYNEQFF	TGCGCCAGCAGCCAGCGGCGGCGCTACAATGAGCAGTTCTTC
TRBV11-3	.	.	TRBJ2-2	CASSFEGNTGELFF	TGTGCCAGCAGCTTCGAAGGGAACACCGGGGAGCTGTTTTTT
TRBV19	.	TRBD1	TRBJ1-1	CASSIGQGWTEAFF	TGTGCCAGTAGTATAGGACAGGGGTGGACTGAAGCTTTCTTT
TRBV29-1	.	.	TRBJ1-1	CRAAGGNTEAFF	TGCAGGGCGGCCGGGGGGAACACTGAAGCTTTCTTT
TRBV6-5	once	.	TRBJ1-2	CASSRDPAPGYTF	TGTGCCAGCAGCCGGGACCCGGCTCCTGGCTACACCTTC
TRBV7-2	.	.	TRBJ2-1	CASSPLRENEQFF	TGTGCCAGCAGCCCCCTCCGGGAGAATGAGCAGTTCTTC
TRBV5-1	.	.	TRBJ2-7	CASSSGTYYEQYF	TGCGCCAGCAGCTCCGGGACGTACTACGAGCAGTACTTC
TRBV28	.	.	TRBJ1-1	CASKGGNTEAFF	TGTGCCAGCAAGGGGGGCAACACTGAAGCTTTCTTT
TRBV5-5	.	.	TRBJ2-7	CASSLVWGQSPYEQYF	TGTGCCAGCAGCTTGGTATGGGGACAAAGCCCCTACGAGCAGTACTTC
TRBV5-1	.	TRBD2	TRBJ2-4	CASSLAAGAYKNIQYF	TGCGCCAGCAGCTTGGCAGCGGGGGCGTACAAAAACATTCAGTACTTC
TRBV7-2	once	.	TRBJ1-2	CASSLRLGALGRHNGYTF	TGTGCCAGCAGCTTACGCCTTGGTGCCTTAGGAAGACATAATGGCTACACCTTC
TRBV7-2	.	TRBD2	TRBJ2-7	CASSLLLAGDSYEQYF	TGTGCCAGCAGCTTACTTCTAGCGGGGGACTCCTACGAGCAGTACTTC
TRBV6-4	many	TRBD1	TRBJ2-5	CASSDEAGGVETQYF	TGTGCCAGCAGTGATGAAGCAGGGGGCGTTGAGACCCAGTACTTC
TRBV4-1	.	TRBD2	TRBJ2-1	CASSQESGGYNEQFF	TGCGCCAGCAGCCAAGAGAGCGGGGGCTACAATGAGCAGTTCTTC